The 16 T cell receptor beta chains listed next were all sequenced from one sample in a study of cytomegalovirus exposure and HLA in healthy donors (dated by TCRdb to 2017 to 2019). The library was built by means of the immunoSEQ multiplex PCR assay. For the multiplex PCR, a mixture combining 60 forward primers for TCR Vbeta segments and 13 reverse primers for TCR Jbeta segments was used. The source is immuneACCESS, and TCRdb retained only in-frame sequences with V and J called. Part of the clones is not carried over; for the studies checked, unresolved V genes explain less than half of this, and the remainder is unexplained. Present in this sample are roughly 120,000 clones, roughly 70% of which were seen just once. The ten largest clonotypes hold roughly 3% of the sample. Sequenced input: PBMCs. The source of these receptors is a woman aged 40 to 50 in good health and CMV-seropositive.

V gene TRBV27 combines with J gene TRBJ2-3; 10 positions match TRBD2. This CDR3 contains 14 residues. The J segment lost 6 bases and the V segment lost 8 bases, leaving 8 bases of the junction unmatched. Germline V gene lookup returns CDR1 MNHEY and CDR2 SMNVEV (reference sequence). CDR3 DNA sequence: TGTGCCAGCCAATGGAGACTAGCGGGTGATACGCAGTATTTT. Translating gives CASQWRLAGDTQYF.

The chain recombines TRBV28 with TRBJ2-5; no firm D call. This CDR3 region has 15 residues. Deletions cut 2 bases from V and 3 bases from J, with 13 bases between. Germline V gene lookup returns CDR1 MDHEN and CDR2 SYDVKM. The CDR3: CASSLRYSLEETQYF. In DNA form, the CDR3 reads TGTGCCAGCAGTTTAAGGTACAGCTTAGAAGAGACCCAGTACTTC.

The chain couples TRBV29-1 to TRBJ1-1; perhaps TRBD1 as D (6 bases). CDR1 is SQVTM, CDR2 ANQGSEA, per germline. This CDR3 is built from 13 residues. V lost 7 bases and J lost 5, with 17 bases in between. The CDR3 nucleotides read TGCAGCGCCTGCAGGGGAGGGGAAACTGAAGCTTTCTTT. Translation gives CSACRGGETEAFF.

Here the CDR3 DNA reads TGTGCCAGCAGTGCAGGACTAGCGTCTCAAGAGACCCAGTACTTC. Protein sequence: CASSAGLASQETQYF. V is TRBV9 and J is TRBJ2-5, with TRBD2 matching over 9 bases. Germline lookup yields CDR1 SGDLS and CDR2 YYNGEE. The CDR3 has 15 amino acids. The V and J ends lost 5 bases and 2 bases, in that order; junction bases with no gene match: 7.

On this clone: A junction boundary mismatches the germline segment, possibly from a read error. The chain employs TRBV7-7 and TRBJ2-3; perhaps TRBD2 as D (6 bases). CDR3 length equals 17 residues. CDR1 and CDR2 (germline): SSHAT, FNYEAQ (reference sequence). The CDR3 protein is CASSLGGAAQGRDTQYF. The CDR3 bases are TGTGCTAGCAGCTTAGGCGGGGCCGCCCAAGGTAGAGATACGCAGTATTTT.

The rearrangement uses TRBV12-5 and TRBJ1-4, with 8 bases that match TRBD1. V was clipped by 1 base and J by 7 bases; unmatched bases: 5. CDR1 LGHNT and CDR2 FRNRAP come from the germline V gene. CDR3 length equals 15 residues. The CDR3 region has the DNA TGTGCTAGTGGTTTGGACCAGGGGGCGGGTGAAAAACTGTTTTTT. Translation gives CASGLDQGAGEKLFF.

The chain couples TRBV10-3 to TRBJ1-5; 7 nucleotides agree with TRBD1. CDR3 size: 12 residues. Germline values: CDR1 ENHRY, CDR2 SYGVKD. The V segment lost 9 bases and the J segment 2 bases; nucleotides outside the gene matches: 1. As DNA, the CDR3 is TGTGCCATTGGACAGGGCAATCAGCCCCAGCATTTT. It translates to CAIGQGNQPQHF.

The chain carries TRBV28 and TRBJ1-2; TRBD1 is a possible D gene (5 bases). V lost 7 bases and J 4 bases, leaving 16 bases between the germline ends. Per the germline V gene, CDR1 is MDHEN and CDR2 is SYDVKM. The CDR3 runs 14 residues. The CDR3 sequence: CASIPEGTLYGYTF. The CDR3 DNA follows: TGTGCCAGCATCCCGGAGGGGACCCTCTATGGCTACACCTTC.

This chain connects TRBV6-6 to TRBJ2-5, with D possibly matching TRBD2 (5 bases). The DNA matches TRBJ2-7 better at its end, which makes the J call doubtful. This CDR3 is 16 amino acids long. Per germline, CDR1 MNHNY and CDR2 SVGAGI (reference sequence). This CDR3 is CASSYPMVRGISEQYF. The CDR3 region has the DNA TGTGCCAGCAGTTACCCAATGGTCCGGGGAATAAGCGAGCAGTACTTC.

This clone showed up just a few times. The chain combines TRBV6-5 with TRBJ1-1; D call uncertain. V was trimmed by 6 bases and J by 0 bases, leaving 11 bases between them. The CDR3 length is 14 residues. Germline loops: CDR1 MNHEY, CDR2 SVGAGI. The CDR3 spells CASRDQVMNTEAFF. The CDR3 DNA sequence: TGTGCCAGCAGAGATCAGGTCATGAACACTGAAGCTTTCTTT.

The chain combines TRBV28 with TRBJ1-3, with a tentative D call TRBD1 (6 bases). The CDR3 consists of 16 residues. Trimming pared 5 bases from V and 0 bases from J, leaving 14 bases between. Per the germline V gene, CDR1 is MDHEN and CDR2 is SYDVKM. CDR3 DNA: TGTGCCAGCAGTCCCCTTGGGACATTCTCTGGAAACACCATATATTTT. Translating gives CASSPLGTFSGNTIYF.

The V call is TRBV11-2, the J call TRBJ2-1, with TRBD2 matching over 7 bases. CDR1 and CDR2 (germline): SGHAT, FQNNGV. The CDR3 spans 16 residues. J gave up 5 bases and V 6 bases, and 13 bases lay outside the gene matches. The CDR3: CASRWAWREFHNEQFF. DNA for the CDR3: TGTGCCAGCAGGTGGGCTTGGCGGGAGTTCCACAATGAGCAGTTCTTC.

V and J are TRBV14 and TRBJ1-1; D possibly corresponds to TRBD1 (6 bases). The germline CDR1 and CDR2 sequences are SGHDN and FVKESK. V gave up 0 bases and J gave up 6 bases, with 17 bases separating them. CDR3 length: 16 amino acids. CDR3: CASSQEQGGFRPEAFF. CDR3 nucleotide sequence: TGTGCCAGCAGCCAAGAACAGGGAGGGTTCCGTCCTGAAGCTTTCTTT. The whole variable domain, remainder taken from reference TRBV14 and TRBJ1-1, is EAGVTQFPSHSVIEKGQTVTLRCDPISGHDNLYWYRRVMGKEIKFLLHFVKESKQDESGMPNNRFLAERTGGTYSTLKVQPAELEDSGVYFCASSQEQGGFRPEAFFGQGTRLTVV.

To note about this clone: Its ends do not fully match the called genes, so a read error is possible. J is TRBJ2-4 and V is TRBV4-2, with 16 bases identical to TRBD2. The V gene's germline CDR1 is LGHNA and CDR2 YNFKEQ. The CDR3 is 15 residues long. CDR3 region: CASSPSGTSGGAVNF. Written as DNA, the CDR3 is TGTGCCAGCAGCCCCTCCGGGACTAGCGGGGGGGCGGTTAACTTC.

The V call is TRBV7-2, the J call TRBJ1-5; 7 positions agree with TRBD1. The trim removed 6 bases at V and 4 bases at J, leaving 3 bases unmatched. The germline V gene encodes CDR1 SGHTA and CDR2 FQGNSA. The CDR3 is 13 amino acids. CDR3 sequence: CASSVRGNQPQHF. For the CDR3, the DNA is TGTGCCAGCAGTGTCAGGGGGAATCAGCCCCAGCATTTT.

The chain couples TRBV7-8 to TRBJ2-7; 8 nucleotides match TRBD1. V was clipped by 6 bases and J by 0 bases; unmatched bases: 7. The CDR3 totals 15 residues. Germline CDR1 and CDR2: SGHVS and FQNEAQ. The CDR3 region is CASRRTGTTSYEQYF. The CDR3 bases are TGTGCCAGCAGGCGGACAGGGACAACCTCCTACGAGCAGTACTTC.